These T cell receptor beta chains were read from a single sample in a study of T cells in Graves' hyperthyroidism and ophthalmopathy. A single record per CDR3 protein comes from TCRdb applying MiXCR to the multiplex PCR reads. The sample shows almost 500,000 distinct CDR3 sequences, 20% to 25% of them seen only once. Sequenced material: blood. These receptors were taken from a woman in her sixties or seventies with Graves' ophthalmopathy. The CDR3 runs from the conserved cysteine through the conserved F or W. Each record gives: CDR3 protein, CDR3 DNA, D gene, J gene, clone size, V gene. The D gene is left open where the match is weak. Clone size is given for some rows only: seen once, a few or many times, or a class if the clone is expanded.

CDR3: CASSSRLGGAGGYTF
DNA: TGTGCCAGCAGTTCACGCTTAGGGGGCGCAGGTGGCTACACCTTC
D: TRBD1
J: TRBJ1-2
size: many
V: TRBV6-1

CDR3: CASSFGHTEAFF
DNA: TGTGCCAGCAGCTTTGGGCACACTGAAGCTTTCTTT
D: .
J: TRBJ1-1
size: .
V: TRBV7-8

CDR3: CASSLQGSTGELFF
DNA: TGTGCCAGCAGCTTACAGGGTAGCACCGGGGAGCTGTTTTTT
D: .
J: TRBJ2-2
size: many
V: TRBV7-9

CDR3: CASSPGLASTGELFF
DNA: TGTGCCAGCAGCCCGGGACTAGCGAGCACCGGGGAGCTGTTTTTT
D: TRBD2
J: TRBJ2-2
size: many
V: TRBV28

CDR3: CASSLEGGQTSPLHF
DNA: TGTGCCAGCAGCTTAGAGGGTGGCCAGACTTCACCCCTCCACTTT
D: .
J: TRBJ1-6
size: few
V: TRBV7-9

CDR3: CASSFLAGADEQYF
DNA: TGCGCCAGCAGCTTCCTAGCGGGAGCGGACGAGCAGTACTTC
D: TRBD2
J: TRBJ2-7
size: once
V: TRBV5-1

CDR3: CAISEEIAGGLMEQFF
DNA: TGTGCCATCAGTGAGGAGATAGCGGGGGGACTTATGGAGCAGTTCTTC
D: TRBD2
J: TRBJ2-1
size: .
V: TRBV10-3

CDR3: CASGRDISGQPQHF
DNA: TGTGCTAGTGGCCGGGACATCTCGGGCCAGCCCCAGCATTTT
D: .
J: TRBJ1-5
size: .
V: TRBV12-5

CDR3: CASREPRSGNTIYF
DNA: TGCGCCAGCAGGGAGCCACGGTCTGGAAACACCATATATTTT
D: .
J: TRBJ1-3
size: .
V: TRBV10-1

CDR3: CASSYPPGGDTEAFF
DNA: TGTGCCAGCAGTTACCCACCCGGAGGAGACACTGAAGCTTTCTTT
D: .
J: TRBJ1-1
size: .
V: TRBV6-5

CDR3: CATSTGTGAFDTQYF
DNA: TGTGCCACCAGCACCGGGACAGGGGCCTTTGATACGCAGTATTTT
D: TRBD1
J: TRBJ2-3
size: .
V: TRBV15

CDR3: CASSRRASGRAGADTQYF
DNA: TGTGCCAGCAGTCGACGTGCTAGCGGGAGGGCGGGCGCAGATACGCAGTATTTT
D: TRBD2
J: TRBJ2-3
size: few
V: TRBV7-2

CDR3: CSAAIDRPPSYEQYF
DNA: TGCAGTGCGGCGATAGACAGGCCCCCCTCCTACGAGCAGTACTTC
D: .
J: TRBJ2-7
size: once
V: TRBV20-1

CDR3: CASTGTGGIHEQYF
DNA: TGTGCCAGCACCGGGACAGGGGGCATCCACGAGCAGTACTTC
D: TRBD1
J: TRBJ2-7
size: few
V: TRBV28

CDR3: CASSSGTGVSPLHF
DNA: TGTGCCAGCAGTTCCGGGACAGGGGTGTCACCCCTCCACTTT
D: TRBD1
J: TRBJ1-6
size: few
V: TRBV28

CDR3: CASSGGGDQPQHF
DNA: TGTGCTAGTTCGGGCGGAGGTGATCAGCCCCAGCATTTT
D: .
J: TRBJ1-5
size: few
V: TRBV12-5